The following is a T cell receptor beta chain sequence with its context. Its matching antigen is unknown. Sequencing targeted expressed TCRB transcripts, as all isolated RNA had been reverse transcribed. Assay used: immunoSEQ multiplex PCR; TCRdb lists only in-frame clones, some missing. The sample includes about 48,000 clones, roughly 39% of them seen just once. This specimen comes from a study of beta chain features in type 1 diabetes. Study observations and caveats: The study found moderately but significantly shorter TCRB CDR3s in all four CD4+ subsets of Type 1 diabetes patients. VDJ junctions sequenced from type 1 diabetes patients showed fewer insertions and more deletions.

CDR1 and CDR2 (germline): PRHDT, FYEKMQ (reference sequence). This CDR3 has 17 amino acids. V gave up 0 bases and J gave up 3 bases, with 17 bases separating them. The chain has TRBV13 and TRBJ1-1; D not resolved. This receptor was obtained from a man aged 25 to 45 with type 1 diabetes. Input material: Tregs from blood. The CDR3 nucleotides read TGTGCCAGCAGCTTAGGCTGGGAGAGGGTTGCGGACACTGAAGCTTTCTTT. Translated, it gives CASSLGWERVADTEAFF.